This TCR beta chain was sequenced during a study of T cell responses to AZD1222 COVID-19 vaccine. Method: immunoSEQ multiplex PCR; TCRdb's copy keeps in-frame clones and lacks some. The data show 95,000 to 150,000 clones, approximately 92% seen once. In regard to this clone: Its antigen is not identified.

General study findings and limits: Reports indicate that nearly half of spike-specific TCRs are directed at unmutated variant regions. CD4 TCRs covered the whole spike, strongest at regions 160-218 and 743-854. Seropositive status at baseline applied to only six AZD1222 recipients.

The CDR3 runs 14 residues. The germline V gene encodes CDR1 KGHSH and CDR2 LQKENI. V gave up 3 bases and J gave up 4 bases, with 12 bases separating them. The source material was peripheral blood, sampled 28 days after the second AZD1222 dose. This chain connects TRBV18 to TRBJ1-2, with D perhaps matching TRBD1 (5 bases). The TCR originated in an adult who received the AZD1222 COVID-19 vaccine. The CDR3, as DNA: TGTGCCAGCTCACCGCAGGGAGAGGGCTATGGCTACACCTTC. It yields the protein CASSPQGEGYGYTF.